The clone carrying this TCR beta chain has just a few counts. Its antigen remains unknown. This sample stems from a study of identical twins. TCRdb re-called the 5' RACE reads with MiXCR, one entry per CDR3 protein. The sample consists of some 600,000 distinct CDR3 sequences, just over 7% of them appearing once. Study-level points and caveats: With abundant cord blood beta clonotypes, insertions were fewer; memory repertoires showed no such pattern.

These data were likewise used in another study, on yellow fever vaccine responses in identical twins.

The sequencing input was PBMCs. The origin of this receptor is a woman between 18 and 30 years old in good health.

The CDR3 sequence: CASSPVPGGETQYF. The CDR3 DNA sequence: TGTGCCAGCAGTCCCGTCCCAGGGGGCGAGACCCAGTACTTC. The rearrangement joins TRBV3-1 to TRBJ2-5; 8 bases line up with TRBD1. Germline lookup yields CDR1 LGHDT and CDR2 YNNKEL (reference sequence). This CDR3 is 14 amino acids long. Germline trimming cut 6 bases from V and 5 bases from J; bases unmatched to any gene: 8.